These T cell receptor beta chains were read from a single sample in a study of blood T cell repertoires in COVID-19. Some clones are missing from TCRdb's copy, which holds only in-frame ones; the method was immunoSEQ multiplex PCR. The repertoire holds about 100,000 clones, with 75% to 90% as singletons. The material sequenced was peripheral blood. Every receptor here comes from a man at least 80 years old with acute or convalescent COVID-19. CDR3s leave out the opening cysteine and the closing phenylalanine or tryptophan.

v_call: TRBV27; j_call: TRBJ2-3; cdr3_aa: ASSFRTGGTDTQY
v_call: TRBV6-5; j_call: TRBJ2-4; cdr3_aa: ASSYRRQGSGIQY
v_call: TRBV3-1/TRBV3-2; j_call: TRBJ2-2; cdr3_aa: ASSQLVLGTGELF
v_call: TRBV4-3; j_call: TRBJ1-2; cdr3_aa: ASSQDGQSPYGYT
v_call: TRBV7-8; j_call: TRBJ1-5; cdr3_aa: ASSPRDRGHQPQH
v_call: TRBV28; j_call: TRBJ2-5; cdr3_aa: ASATAETQY
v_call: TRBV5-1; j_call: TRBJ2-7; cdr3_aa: ASSVTGSSYEQY
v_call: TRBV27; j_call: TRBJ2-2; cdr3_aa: ASSLAPGTGELF
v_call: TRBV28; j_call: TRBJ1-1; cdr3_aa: ASSHSGGEGTEAF
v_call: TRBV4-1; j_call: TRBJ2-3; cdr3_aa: ASSQEWGITDTQY
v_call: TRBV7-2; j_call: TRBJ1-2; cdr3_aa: AIGGANYGYT
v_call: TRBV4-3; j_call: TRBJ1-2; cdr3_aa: ASSQDLGQGAYYGYT
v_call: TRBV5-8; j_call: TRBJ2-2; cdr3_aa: ASSALAGANTGELF
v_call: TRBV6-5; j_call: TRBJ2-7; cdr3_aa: ASSYRHGDYEQY
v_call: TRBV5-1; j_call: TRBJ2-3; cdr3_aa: ASSGGTSGTDTQY
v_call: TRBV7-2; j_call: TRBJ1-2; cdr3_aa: ASSLGTGDGYT
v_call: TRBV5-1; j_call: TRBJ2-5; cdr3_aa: ASSFRQETQY
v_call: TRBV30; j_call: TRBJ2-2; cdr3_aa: AWSVGQHTGELF
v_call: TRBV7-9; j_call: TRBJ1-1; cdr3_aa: ASSPDRGSEAF
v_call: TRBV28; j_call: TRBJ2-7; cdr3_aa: ASSRTSGSYEQY
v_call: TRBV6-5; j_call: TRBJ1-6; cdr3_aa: ASSTDREKNSPLH
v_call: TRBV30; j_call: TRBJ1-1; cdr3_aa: AWVIQGGTEAF
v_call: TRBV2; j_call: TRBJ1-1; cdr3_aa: ARSPGQVNTEAF
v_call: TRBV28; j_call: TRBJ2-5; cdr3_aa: ASSPGGLRETQY
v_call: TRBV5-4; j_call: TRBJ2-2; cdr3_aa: ASSLAGTRTGELF
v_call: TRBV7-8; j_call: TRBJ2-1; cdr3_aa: ASSLGLAGTDEQF
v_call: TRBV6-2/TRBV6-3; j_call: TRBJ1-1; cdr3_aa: ASSYLQGALTNTEAF
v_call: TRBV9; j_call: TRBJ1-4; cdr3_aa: ASSVGGEATNEKLF
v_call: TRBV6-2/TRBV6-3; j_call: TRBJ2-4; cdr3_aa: ASSYTTGIQY
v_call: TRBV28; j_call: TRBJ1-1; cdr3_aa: ASSLGGHSNTEAF
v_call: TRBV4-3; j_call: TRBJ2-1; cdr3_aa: ASSQGLLELNEQF
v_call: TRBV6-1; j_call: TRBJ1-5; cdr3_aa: ASALGAELPQH
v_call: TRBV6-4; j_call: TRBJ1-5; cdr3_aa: ASSEEANQPQH
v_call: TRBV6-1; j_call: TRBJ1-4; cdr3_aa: ASSVRGIATNEKLF
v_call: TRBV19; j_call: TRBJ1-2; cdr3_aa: ASSIFWTGDSNGYT
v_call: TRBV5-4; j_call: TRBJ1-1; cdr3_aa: ASSLVWSGDTEAF
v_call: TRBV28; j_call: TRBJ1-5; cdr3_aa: ASSSRDREDQPQH
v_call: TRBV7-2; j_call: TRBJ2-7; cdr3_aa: ASSSRTSGMIYEQY
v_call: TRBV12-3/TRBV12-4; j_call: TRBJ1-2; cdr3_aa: ASSSNYGYT
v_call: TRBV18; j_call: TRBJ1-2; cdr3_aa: ASSPQSAGGNYGYT
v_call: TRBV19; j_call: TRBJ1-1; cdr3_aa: ASSVDRTSLQAF
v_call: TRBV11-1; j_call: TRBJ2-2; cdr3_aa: ASRLAGFDGELF
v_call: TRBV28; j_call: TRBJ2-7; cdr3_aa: ATIGLAYEQY
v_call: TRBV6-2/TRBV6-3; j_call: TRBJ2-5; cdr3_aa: ASSYLRGETQY
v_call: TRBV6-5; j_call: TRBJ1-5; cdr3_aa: ASSTFGGSNQPQH
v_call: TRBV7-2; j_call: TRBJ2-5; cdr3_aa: ASSLGGTSGIGETQY
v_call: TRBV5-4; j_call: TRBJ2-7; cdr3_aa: ASSPKGTSGIYEQY
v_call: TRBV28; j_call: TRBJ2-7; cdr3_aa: ASRSGTGLRYEQY
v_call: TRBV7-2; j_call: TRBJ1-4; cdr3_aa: ASSLEGGFREKLF
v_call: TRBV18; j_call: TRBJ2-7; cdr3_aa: ASSPGTTLYEQY
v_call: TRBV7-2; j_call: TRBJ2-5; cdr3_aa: ASSAGLAGGLETQY